This TCR beta chain comes out of a study of OX40 agonist ivuxolimab in advanced cancers. The CDR3 totals 14 residues. Looked up from germline, CDR1 is SQVTM and CDR2 is ANQGSEA. Trimming shortened V by 6 bases and J by 6 bases, and 20 bases separated the two germline ends. Details on this clone: Its antigen is unknown.

Study conclusions and caveats: Low normalized T-cell clonal expansion was additionally recorded for some nonresponders.

Assay used: immunoSEQ multiplex PCR; TCRdb lists only in-frame clones, some missing. The table shows 65,000 to 70,000 clones, with approximately 90% occurring only once. This chain joins TRBV29-1 and TRBJ1-1; D gene uncertain. This TCR was recovered from an adult with an advanced solid tumor such as melanoma, head and neck, liver or kidney cancer. Sequencing was performed on CD4+ or CD8+ T cells sorted from blood, taken in a trial of the OX40 agonist ivuxolimab. The DNA of the CDR3 is TGCAGCGTCGGTCTTGACCTCCGGAGGGCTGAAGCTTTCTTT. Encoded protein: CSVGLDLRRAEAFF.